The 29 T cell receptor beta chains listed next were all sequenced from one sample in a study of T-cell memory formation after mild COVID-19 (dated by TCRdb to the early 2020s). Libraries were prepared through 5' RACE. The sequencer listed for this sample is Illumina NovaSeq 6000. TCRdb reran the public reads through fastp at Q25 and MiXCR, keeping productive beta chains. Duplicate CDR3 protein sequences are folded into a single record with the most common DNA and genes. Here the sample has around 450,000 distinct CDR3 sequences; 20% occur a single time. The ten largest account for around 8.4% of the sample. The sample was PBMCs or a T cell subset sorted from them (not recorded which). These receptors were collected from an adult woman who had mild COVID-19 (a few samples of this study predate the infection). The sample titles of this study are shuffled in the database, so cell type and time point are left out; the donor was told from shared clones.

This clonotype appeared a few times. The chain couples TRBV7-2 to TRBJ1-1; TRBD1 matches at 10 bases. Per the germline V gene, CDR1 is SGHTA and CDR2 is FQGNSA. CDR3 length: 15 residues. V was pared by 5 bases and J by 4 bases, with 7 bases of the junction left unmatched. The CDR3 coding sequence is TGTGCCAGCAGCCACACTGGACAGGGGGGCACTGAAGCTTTCTTT. It encodes CASSHTGQGGTEAFF.

The rearrangement links TRBV14 to TRBJ2-3; D call uncertain. CDR1 is SGHDN, CDR2 FVKESK, per germline. V lost 1 base, J lost 6 bases, and 17 bases lay in between. The CDR3 spans 16 residues. The CDR3 DNA is TGTGCCAGCAGCCAAGGAACCGTGATTGGGTCCGATACGCAGTATTTT. It translates to CASSQGTVIGSDTQYF.

The rearrangement joins TRBV19 to TRBJ1-3; D perhaps matches TRBD1 (5 bases). Germline CDR1 reads LNHDA; CDR2 reads SQIVND (reference sequence). V was trimmed by 7 bases and J by 0 bases, leaving 10 bases between them. The CDR3 length is 14 residues. The CDR3 region is CASTRQSSGNTIYF. The DNA of the CDR3 is TGTGCCAGTACCAGACAGAGCTCTGGAAACACCATATATTTT.

V and J are TRBV27 and TRBJ2-7, with 7 positions matching TRBD2. Germline values: CDR1 MNHEY, CDR2 SMNVEV (reference sequence). V was pared by 0 bases and J by 7 bases, with 6 bases of the junction left unmatched. The length of the CDR3 is 14 residues. CDR3 protein: CASSLSNRAGEQYF. The CDR3 nucleotides are TGTGCCAGCAGTTTATCTAACAGAGCGGGGGAGCAGTACTTC.

The chain uses TRBV7-2 and TRBJ2-5; 7 bases fit TRBD1. Germline CDR1 SGHTA, CDR2 FQGNSA. The CDR3 runs to 13 residues. Trimming took 4 bases from V and 4 from J; bases not matched to a gene: 3. The CDR3 is CASSSHRGETQYF. CDR3 DNA: TGTGCCAGCAGCTCTCACAGGGGAGAGACCCAGTACTTC.

The genes are TRBV2 and TRBJ2-1; a weak D match, TRBD2 (5 bases). This CDR3 is 13 amino acids long. The germline gives CDR1 SNHLY, CDR2 FYNNEI. V dropped 8 bases and J dropped 4 bases, with 12 bases sitting between them. The chain's CDR3 is CASGVATYNEQFF. Written as DNA, the CDR3 is TGTGCCAGCGGGGTAGCGACATACAATGAGCAGTTCTTC.

J is TRBJ2-1 and V is TRBV7-2, with TRBD2 matching over 13 bases. Trimming took 5 bases from V and 4 from J; bases not matched to a gene: 5. This CDR3 spans 16 amino acids. Germline CDR1 SGHTA, CDR2 FQGNSA. This CDR3 reads CASSHTTSGGYNEQFF. The CDR3, as DNA: TGTGCCAGCAGCCACACGACTAGCGGGGGGTACAATGAGCAGTTCTTC.

This chain links TRBV12-3 or TRBV12-4 with TRBJ2-3; TRBD2 matches 14 bases. V dropped 7 bases and J dropped 7; count of bases not matched to a gene: 7. There are 15 residues in the CDR3. This chain's CDR3 is CASTVGLAGGNTQYF. The CDR3 DNA sequence: TGTGCCAGCACCGTAGGACTAGCGGGGGGCAATACGCAGTATTTT.

This clonotype was observed a few times. The V and J genes are TRBV7-8 and TRBJ2-1, with 12 bases aligning to TRBD2. Germline-derived CDR1 and CDR2 are SGHVS and FQNEAQ. The CDR3 sequence is 16 residues long. Losses at the gene ends were 3 bases for V and 6 bases for J; bases not matched to a gene: 6. The CDR3 region is CASSFTLAGGRNEQFF. CDR3 coding DNA: TGTGCCAGCAGCTTCACCCTAGCGGGGGGGCGCAATGAGCAGTTCTTC.

This clonotype was picked up many times. The junction and the germline gene differ at one end; a read error may be behind it. This chain joins TRBV18 and TRBJ1-2; D not certain. CDR3 length equals 12 residues. The germline V gene encodes CDR1 KGHSH and CDR2 LQKENI. CDR3 coding DNA: TGCGCCAGCAGCCCGGACGGCTATGGCTACACCTTC. Translation: CASSPDGYGYTF. The full variable domain, completed using reference TRBV18 and TRBJ1-2, is NAGVMQNPRHLVRRRGQEARLRCSPMKGHSHVYWYRQLPEEGLKFMVYLQKENIIDESGMPKERFSAEFPKEGPSILRIQQVVRGDSAAYFCASSPDGYGYTFGSGTRLTVV.

The rearrangement joins TRBV5-8 to TRBJ2-1, with 11 bases aligning to TRBD2. Germline assignment: CDR1 SGHTS and CDR2 YDEGEE. This CDR3 comprises 18 residues. Trimming cost V 0 bases and J 2 bases; bases outside gene matches: 7. The CDR3 spells CASSLDRLAGLTYNEQFF. CDR3 sequence (DNA): TGTGCCAGCAGCTTGGACCGACTAGCGGGGTTGACCTACAATGAGCAGTTCTTC.

The J gene is TRBJ2-3, the V gene TRBV20-1, with 8 bases fitting TRBD2. Germline values: CDR1 DFQATT, CDR2 SNEGSKA (reference sequence). The CDR3 is made up of 18 amino acids. The V gene end was trimmed by 0 bases and the J gene end by 1 base; junction bases not matched to a gene: 12. The CDR3 bases are TGCAGTGCTAGAGATCTCAGGGCAGCGGGGGCCCGCACAGATACGCAGTATTTT. Its translation is CSARDLRAAGARTDTQYF.

A few counts support this clonotype. This chain connects TRBV4-2 to TRBJ2-7, with TRBD2 identical over 7 bases. V was clipped by 3 bases and J by 2 bases; unmatched bases: 7. Germline assignment: CDR1 LGHNA and CDR2 YNFKEQ. The CDR3 totals 15 residues. In DNA, the CDR3 is TGTGCCAGCAGCCACCCTAGCGGAGGGACCTACGAGCAGTACTTC. Protein sequence: CASSHPSGGTYEQYF.

CDR3 DNA sequence: TGTGCCAGCAGCCCTGGGACATTCTACTCTGGGGCCAACGTCCTGACTTTC. This codes for CASSPGTFYSGANVLTF. The V call is TRBV12-3 or TRBV12-4, the J call TRBJ2-6, with a possible D match to TRBD1 (6 bases). The CDR3 runs to 17 residues. With 6 bases removed from V and 0 bases from J, the gap between germline ends came to 15 bases.

The chain couples TRBV18 to TRBJ2-1, with D possibly TRBD2 on 5 matching bases. The CDR3 loop spans 17 amino acids. The V end was cut by 3 bases, the J end by 0 bases, with 15 bases between. Germline CDR1 is KGHSH and CDR2 is LQKENI. This CDR3 reads CASSPLVLASSYNEQFF. Written as DNA, the CDR3 is TGTGCCAGCTCACCTCTCGTCCTAGCCAGCTCCTACAATGAGCAGTTCTTC.

This clonotype occurred a few times. The rearrangement uses TRBV12-3 or TRBV12-4 and TRBJ2-3; TRBD2 is a possible D gene (5 bases). V lost 5 bases and J lost 10, with 10 bases in between. The CDR3 spans 11 residues. CDR3 nucleotide sequence: TGTGCCAGCAGTACCGGGATCGCGCAGTATTTT. Protein: CASSTGIAQYF.

This clonotype was found many times. The chain links TRBV6-2 or TRBV6-3 to TRBJ2-7, with 10 bases matching TRBD2. Germline lookup yields CDR1 MNHEY and CDR2 SVGEGT. The CDR3 extends over 16 amino acids. Trimming removed 3 bases from V and 1 base from J; junction bases left unmatched: 6. The CDR3 nucleotides read TGTGCCAGCAGTTATCCGCAGCGGGAGGGATCCTACGAGCAGTACTTC. Translation: CASSYPQREGSYEQYF.

This clonotype was detected a few times. The chain is built from TRBV6-2 or TRBV6-3 and TRBJ2-1; 13 bases align to TRBD2. Germline V CDR1 and CDR2: MNHEY, SVGEGT. The CDR3 totals 15 residues. Trimming cost V 6 bases and J 9 bases; bases outside gene matches: 8. The CDR3 DNA is TGTGCCAGCAGCGATACTAGCGGGAGGGGAACTGAGCAGTTCTTC. Protein sequence: CASSDTSGRGTEQFF.

This clonotype was recorded a few times. This chain connects TRBV30 to TRBJ2-3; D is uncertain. The CDR3 consists of 15 residues. V lost 0 bases, J lost 0 bases, and 10 bases lay in between. Germline V gene sequence: CDR1 GTSNPN, CDR2 SVGIG (reference sequence). As DNA, the CDR3 is TGTGCCTGGAGTGTAAGAGGACGTAGCACAGATACGCAGTATTTT. This gives the protein CAWSVRGRSTDTQYF. The full variable domain, completed using reference TRBV30 and TRBJ2-3, is SQTIHQWPATLVQPVGSPLSLECTVEGTSNPNLYWYRQAAGRGLQLLFYSVGIGQISSEVPQNLSASRPQDRQFILSSKKLLLSDSGFYLCAWSVRGRSTDTQYFGPGTRLTVL.

The chain is built from TRBV9 and TRBJ2-2; 9 bases match TRBD2. The CDR3 sequence is 14 residues long. The germline CDR1 and CDR2 sequences are SGDLS and YYNGEE. The trim removed 6 bases at V and 5 bases at J, leaving 5 bases unmatched. CDR3 amino acids: CASNSGGPTGELFF. DNA for the CDR3: TGTGCCAGCAACAGCGGGGGGCCTACCGGGGAGCTGTTTTTT.

The chain carries TRBV7-2 and TRBJ2-5; either TRBD1 or TRBD2 may supply D (6 bases each). This CDR3 region has 16 residues. CDR1 SGHTA and CDR2 FQGNSA come from the germline V gene. The V gene lost 4 bases and the J gene lost 4 bases, with 19 bases spanning the gap. DNA of the CDR3: TGTGCCAGCAGCTCCGGGGGCGGGCGGCGAGGAGAGACCCAGTACTTC. It is translated as CASSSGGGRRGETQYF.

This clonotype was seen a handful of times. This rearrangement joins TRBV4-1 to TRBJ1-1, with D possibly being TRBD1 (5 bases). Germline V gene lookup returns CDR1 MGHRA and CDR2 YSYEKL. V lost 4 bases and J lost 3, with 12 bases in between. The CDR3 covers 14 residues. In nucleotides, the CDR3 is TGCGCCAGCAGCCTAAGGGGACTGCACACTGAAGCTTTCTTT. Its translation: CASSLRGLHTEAFF.

This clonotype was detected ten times or more. The chain joins TRBV4-3 to TRBJ2-3; D remains ambiguous. Trimming shortened V by 3 bases and J by 0 bases, and 16 bases separated the two germline ends. CDR3 size: 17 residues. Per the germline V gene, CDR1 is LGHNA and CDR2 is YSLEER. The DNA of the CDR3 is TGCGCCAGCAGCCAGGGCTCGGCGGCGTATAGCACAGATACGCAGTATTTT. Translation: CASSQGSAAYSTDTQYF.

The sample holds a few counts of this clonotype. The chain joins TRBV24-1 to TRBJ2-3; TRBD1 agrees at 8 bases. Germline lookup yields CDR1 KGHDR and CDR2 SFDVKD. V shed 4 bases and J 2 bases; nucleotides not matched to a gene: 10. This CDR3 is built from 17 residues. CDR3 protein: CATSDQGQVVNTDTQYF. CDR3 DNA sequence: TGTGCCACCAGTGACCAGGGACAGGTCGTAAACACAGATACGCAGTATTTT.

This clonotype was counted between two and nine times. The genes are TRBV5-1 and TRBJ2-1; TRBD1 is a possible D gene (5 bases). CDR1 is SGHRS, CDR2 YFSETQ, per germline. CDR3 length: 15 amino acids. Trimming removed 2 bases at V and 5 bases at J, with 14 bases between. The CDR3 DNA follows: TGCGCCAGCAGCTTACCCAGGGTGTTGAACAATGAGCAGTTCTTC. Translated: CASSLPRVLNNEQFF.

This clonotype was recorded a few times. The gene calls are TRBV30 and TRBJ1-1; D may be TRBD1 (6 bases). The CDR3 is made up of 14 amino acids. The germline V gene has CDR1 GTSNPN and CDR2 SVGIG (reference sequence). V was trimmed by 1 base and J by 4 bases, leaving 13 bases between them. The CDR3 reads CAWSAGVGITEAFF. DNA for the CDR3: TGTGCCTGGAGTGCAGGGGTAGGGATCACTGAAGCTTTCTTT.

This clonotype has ten or more counts. V is TRBV25-1 and J is TRBJ2-2, with 7 bases aligning to TRBD2. The CDR3 is made up of 14 amino acids. The junction had 3 bases not matched to a gene; V was cut back by 6 bases and J by 2 bases. The germline gives CDR1 MGHDK, CDR2 SYGVNS. CDR3 DNA: TGTGCCAGCAGAGCTAGCGGTAACACCGGGGAGCTGTTTTTT. It yields the protein CASRASGNTGELFF.

This chain joins TRBV7-9 and TRBJ2-5; TRBD2 aligns across 10 bases. Germline CDR1 is SEHNR and CDR2 is FQNEAQ (reference sequence). The V gene end was trimmed by 0 bases and the J gene end by 5 bases; junction bases not matched to a gene: 3. This CDR3 is 15 amino acids long. The CDR3 reads CASSLAGTSVETQYF. The CDR3 DNA is TGTGCCAGCAGCTTAGCAGGGACTAGCGTGGAGACCCAGTACTTC.

The chain has TRBV15 and TRBJ1-5, with D tentatively TRBD1 (5 bases). CDR1 and CDR2 (germline): LNHNV, YYDKDF (reference sequence). This CDR3 has 15 amino acids. V shed 1 base and J shed 6 bases, with 13 bases lying between them. CDR3 residues: CATSRVQGSGQPQHF. In nucleotides, the CDR3 is TGTGCCACCAGCAGAGTGCAGGGAAGCGGTCAGCCCCAGCATTTT.